This record concerns one T cell receptor beta chain sequence. No antigen is known for it. The data were taken from a study of cytomegalovirus exposure and HLA in healthy donors. About the study: Caucasian-associated ancestry cluster membership applied to around 80% of 398 genotyped donors.

PCR primers comprised 60 Vbeta and 13 Jbeta primers. TCRdb's copy holds only in-frame clones and misses some; the assay was immunoSEQ multiplex PCR. The repertoire consists of 95,000 to 150,000 clones, with 78% occurring once and the leading ten covering roughly 11%. Trimming took off 5 bases at V and 7 bases at J, with 18 bases between the two ends. The CDR3 runs 14 residues. The germline V gene encodes CDR1 SGHVS and CDR2 FNYEAQ. Study-level findings and limits: Indistinguishability led to the exclusion of some V segments, TRBV6-2 and TRBV6-3 included. In a later analysis, most CMV-associated TCR beta chains appeared HLA-restricted.

This TCR derives from a man aged 25 to 40 in good health and CMV-seropositive. The chain recombines TRBV7-6 with TRBJ2-7; a weak D match, TRBD2 (5 bases). The specimen sequenced was PBMCs. The CDR3 spells CASSQLGDVWEQYF. The CDR3 nucleotides are TGTGCCAGCAGCCAACTAGGAGACGTTTGGGAGCAGTACTTC. Full variable domain (outside the CDR3, taken from reference TRBV7-6 and TRBJ2-7): GAGVSQSPRYKVTKRGQDVALRCDPISGHVSLYWYRQALGQGPEFLTYFNYEAQQDKSGLPNDRFSAERPEGSISTLTIQRTEQRDSAMYRCASSQLGDVWEQYFGPGTRLTVT.